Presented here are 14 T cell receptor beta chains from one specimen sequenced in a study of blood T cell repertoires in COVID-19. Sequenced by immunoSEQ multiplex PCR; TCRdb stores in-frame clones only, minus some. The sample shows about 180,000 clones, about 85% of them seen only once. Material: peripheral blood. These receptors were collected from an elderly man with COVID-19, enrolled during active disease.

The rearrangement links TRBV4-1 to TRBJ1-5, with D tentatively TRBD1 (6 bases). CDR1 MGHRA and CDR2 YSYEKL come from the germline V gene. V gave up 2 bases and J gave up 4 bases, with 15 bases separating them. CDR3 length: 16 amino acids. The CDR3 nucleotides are TGCGCCAGCAGCCAATTTATCGGGGGGCTGAATCAGCCCCAGCATTTT. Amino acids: CASSQFIGGLNQPQHF.

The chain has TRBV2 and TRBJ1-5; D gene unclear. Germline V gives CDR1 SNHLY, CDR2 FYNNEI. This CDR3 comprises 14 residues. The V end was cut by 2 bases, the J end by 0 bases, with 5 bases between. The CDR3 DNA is TGTGCCAGCAGTGAACTGTATAGCAATCAGCCCCAGCATTTT. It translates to CASSELYSNQPQHF. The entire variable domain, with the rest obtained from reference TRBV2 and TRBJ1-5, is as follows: EPEVTQTPSHQVTQMGQEVILRCVPISNHLYFYWYRQILGQKVEFLVSFYNNEISEKSEIFDDQFSVERPDGSNFTLKIRSTKLEDSAMYFCASSELYSNQPQHFGDGTRLSIL.

CDR3: CASSPRGLYTEAFF. The CDR3 nucleotides read TGTGCCAGCAGCCCCAGGGGGCTTTACACTGAAGCTTTCTTT. The chain is built from TRBV3-1 (or the pseudogene TRBV3-2) and TRBJ1-1; TRBD1 aligns across 8 bases. The CDR3 extends over 14 amino acids. V was pared by 4 bases and J by 3 bases, with 4 bases of the junction left unmatched. Looked up from germline, CDR1 is LGHDT and CDR2 is YNNKEL (reference sequence).

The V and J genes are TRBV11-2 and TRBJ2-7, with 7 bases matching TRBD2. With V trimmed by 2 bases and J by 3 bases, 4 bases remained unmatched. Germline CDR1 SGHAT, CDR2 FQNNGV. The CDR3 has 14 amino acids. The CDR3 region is CASSLSGEHYEQYF. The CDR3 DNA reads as TGTGCCAGCAGCTTAAGCGGGGAGCACTACGAGCAGTACTTC.

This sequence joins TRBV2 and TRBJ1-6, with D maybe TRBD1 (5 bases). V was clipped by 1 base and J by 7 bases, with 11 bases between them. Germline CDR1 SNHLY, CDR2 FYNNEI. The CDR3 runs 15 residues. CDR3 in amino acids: CASSEGGRRNSPLHF. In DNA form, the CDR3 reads TGTGCCAGCAGTGAAGGGGGCAGGAGAAATTCACCCCTCCACTTT.

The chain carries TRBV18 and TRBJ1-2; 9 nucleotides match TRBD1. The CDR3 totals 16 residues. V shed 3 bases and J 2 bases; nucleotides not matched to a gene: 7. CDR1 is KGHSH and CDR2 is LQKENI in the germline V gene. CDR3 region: CASSPAGTGMNYGYTF. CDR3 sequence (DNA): TGTGCCAGCTCACCCGCCGGGACAGGGATGAACTATGGCTACACCTTC. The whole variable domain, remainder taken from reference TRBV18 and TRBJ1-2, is NAGVMQNPRHLVRRRGQEARLRCSPMKGHSHVYWYRQLPEEGLKFMVYLQKENIIDESGMPKERFSAEFPKEGPSILRIQQVVRGDSAAYFCASSPAGTGMNYGYTFGSGTRLTVV.

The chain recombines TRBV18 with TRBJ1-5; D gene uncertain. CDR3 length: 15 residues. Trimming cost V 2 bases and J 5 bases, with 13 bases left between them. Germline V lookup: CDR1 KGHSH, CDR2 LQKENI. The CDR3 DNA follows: TGTGCCAGCTCACCAACCGTGGCTCGTTATCAGCCCCAGCATTTT. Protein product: CASSPTVARYQPQHF.

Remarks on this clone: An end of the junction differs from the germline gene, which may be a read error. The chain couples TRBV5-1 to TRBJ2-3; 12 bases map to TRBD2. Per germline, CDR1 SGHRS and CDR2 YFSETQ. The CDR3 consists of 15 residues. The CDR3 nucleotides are TGCGCCAGCAGCTCTAGCGGGGGGGCCACAAATACGCAGTATTTT. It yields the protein CASSSSGGATNTQYF.

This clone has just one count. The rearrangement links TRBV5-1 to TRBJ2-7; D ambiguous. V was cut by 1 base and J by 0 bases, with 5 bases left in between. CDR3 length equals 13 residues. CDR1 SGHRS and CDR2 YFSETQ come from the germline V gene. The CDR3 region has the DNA TGCGCCAGCAGCTTGCTAAGCTCCTACGAGCAGTACTTC. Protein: CASSLLSSYEQYF.

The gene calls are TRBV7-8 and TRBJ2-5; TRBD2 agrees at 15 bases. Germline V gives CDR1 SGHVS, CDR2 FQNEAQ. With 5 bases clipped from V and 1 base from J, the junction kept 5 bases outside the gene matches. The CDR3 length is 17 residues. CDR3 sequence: CASSLGLAGGVQETQYF. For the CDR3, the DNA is TGTGCCAGCAGCCTGGGACTAGCGGGGGGCGTCCAAGAGACCCAGTACTTC.

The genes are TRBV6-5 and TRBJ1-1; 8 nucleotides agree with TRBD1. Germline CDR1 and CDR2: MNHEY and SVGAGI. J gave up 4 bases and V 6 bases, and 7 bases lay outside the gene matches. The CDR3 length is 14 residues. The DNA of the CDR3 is TGTGCCAGCAGCCCAGGGGGCTCGGTCACTGAAGCTTTCTTT. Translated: CASSPGGSVTEAFF.

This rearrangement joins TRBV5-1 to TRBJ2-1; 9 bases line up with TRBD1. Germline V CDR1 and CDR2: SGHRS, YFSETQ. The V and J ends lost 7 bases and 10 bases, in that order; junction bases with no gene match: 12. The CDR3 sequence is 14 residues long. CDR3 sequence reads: CASRHTGTGYEQFF. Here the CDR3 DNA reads TGCGCCAGCCGACACACCGGGACAGGGTACGAGCAGTTCTTC. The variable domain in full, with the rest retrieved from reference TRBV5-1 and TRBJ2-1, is KAGVTQTPRYLIKTRGQQVTLSCSPISGHRSVSWYQQTPGQGLQFLFEYFSETQRNKGNFPGRFSGRQFSNSRSEMNVSTLELGDSALYLCASRHTGTGYEQFFGPGTRLTVL.

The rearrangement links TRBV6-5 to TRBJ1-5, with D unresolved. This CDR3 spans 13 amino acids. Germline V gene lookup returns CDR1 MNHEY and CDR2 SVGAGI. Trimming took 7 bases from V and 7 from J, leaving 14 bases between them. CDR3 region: CASITGLGQPQHF. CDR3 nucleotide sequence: TGTGCCAGCATTACGGGATTAGGACAGCCCCAGCATTTT.

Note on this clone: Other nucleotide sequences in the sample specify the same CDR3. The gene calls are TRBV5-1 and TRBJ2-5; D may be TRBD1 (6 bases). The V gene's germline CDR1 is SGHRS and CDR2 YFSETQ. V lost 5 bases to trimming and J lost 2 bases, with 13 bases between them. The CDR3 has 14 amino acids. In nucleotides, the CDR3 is TGCGCCAGCAGTTGGGGGCGCGGGCAAGAGACCCAGTACTTC. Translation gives CASSWGRGQETQYF.